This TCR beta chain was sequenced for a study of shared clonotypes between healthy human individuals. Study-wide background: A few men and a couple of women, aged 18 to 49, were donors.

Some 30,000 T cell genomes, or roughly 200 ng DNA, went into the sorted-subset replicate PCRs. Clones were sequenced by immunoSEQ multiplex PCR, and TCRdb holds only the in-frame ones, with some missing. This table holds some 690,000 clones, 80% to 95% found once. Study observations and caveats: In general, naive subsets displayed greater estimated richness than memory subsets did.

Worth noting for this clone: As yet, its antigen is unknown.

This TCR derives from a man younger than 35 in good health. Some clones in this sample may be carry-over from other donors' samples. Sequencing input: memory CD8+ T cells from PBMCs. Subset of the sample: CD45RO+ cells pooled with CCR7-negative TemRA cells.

The CDR3, as DNA: TGTGCCAGCAGCCCGGGACAGGGAGGTCTCTACGAGCAGTACTTC. This codes for CASSPGQGGLYEQYF. This sequence joins TRBV27 and TRBJ2-7, with 9 nucleotides matching TRBD1. V was pared by 6 bases and J by 3 bases, with 9 bases of the junction left unmatched. This CDR3 contains 15 residues. Germline V CDR1 and CDR2: MNHEY, SMNVEV (reference sequence).